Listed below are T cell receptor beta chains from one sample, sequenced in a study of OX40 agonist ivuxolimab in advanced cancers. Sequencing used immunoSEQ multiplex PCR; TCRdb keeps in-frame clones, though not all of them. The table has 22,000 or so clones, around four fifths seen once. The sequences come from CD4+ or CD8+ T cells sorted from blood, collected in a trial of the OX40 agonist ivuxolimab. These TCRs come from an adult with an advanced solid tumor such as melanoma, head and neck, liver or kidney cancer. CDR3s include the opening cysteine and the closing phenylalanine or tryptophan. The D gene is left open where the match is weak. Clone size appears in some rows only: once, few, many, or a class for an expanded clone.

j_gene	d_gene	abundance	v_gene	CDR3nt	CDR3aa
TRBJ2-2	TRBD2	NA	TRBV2	TGTGCCAGCAGTGACGGTGCGGGAGGGTCGCGGACCGGGGAGCTGTTTTTT	CASSDGAGGSRTGELFF
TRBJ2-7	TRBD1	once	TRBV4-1	TGCGCCAGCAGCTCTTCCGAGACAGGGATTTACGAGCAGTACTTC	CASSSSETGIYEQYF
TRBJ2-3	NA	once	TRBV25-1	TGTGCCAGCAGCGACGAAAGCGGATACACAGATACGCAGTATTTT	CASSDESGYTDTQYF
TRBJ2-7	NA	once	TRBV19	TGTGCCAGTAGGGGAGATAGCTACGAGCAGTACTTC	CASRGDSYEQYF
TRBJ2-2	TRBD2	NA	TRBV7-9	TGTGCCAGCAGCACATGGACTAGCGGCAAAAGGGGCACCGGGGAGCTGTTTTTT	CASSTWTSGKRGTGELFF
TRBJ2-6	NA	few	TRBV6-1	TGTGCCAGCAGTGAGGGTGGCTCTGGGGCCAACGTCCTGACTTTC	CASSEGGSGANVLTF
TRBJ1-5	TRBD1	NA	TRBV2	TGTGCCACGGGACAGGGAAATCAGCCCCAGCATTTT	CATGQGNQPQHF
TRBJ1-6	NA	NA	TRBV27	TGTGCCAGCAGTTCCGGACAAAGTAATTCACCCCTCCACTTT	CASSSGQSNSPLHF
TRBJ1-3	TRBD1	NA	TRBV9	TGTGCCAGCAGCGAAGGGACAGGGGGGATATCTGGAAACACCATATATTTT	CASSEGTGGISGNTIYF
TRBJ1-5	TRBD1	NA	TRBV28	TGTGCCAGCAGAGAGGACAGGAGAAATCAGCCCCAGCATTTT	CASREDRRNQPQHF
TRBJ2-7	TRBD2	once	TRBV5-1	TGCGCCAGCACCGGGGGGTACGAGCAGTACTTC	CASTGGYEQYF
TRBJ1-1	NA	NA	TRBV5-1	TGCGCCACCGCGGAGAGGGGTACAGGGACTGAAGCTTTCTTT	CATAERGTGTEAFF
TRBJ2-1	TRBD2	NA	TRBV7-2	TGTGCCAGCAGCTCACTCCCGCCGACTAGCGGGCACTACAATGAGCAGTTCTTC	CASSSLPPTSGHYNEQFF
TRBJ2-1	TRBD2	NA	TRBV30	TGTGCCTGGAGTCTCGGACTAGCGGGAGGGCCTGAGCAGTTCTTC	CAWSLGLAGGPEQFF
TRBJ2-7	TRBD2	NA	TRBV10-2	TGCGCCAGCAGAGATACAGGGACTAGCGGGAGTATCGAGCAGTACTTC	CASRDTGTSGSIEQYF
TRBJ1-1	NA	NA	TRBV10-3	TGTGCCATCAGTGAGTCCGGGGCAGGGTGGACTGAAGCTTTCTTT	CAISESGAGWTEAFF
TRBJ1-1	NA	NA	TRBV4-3	TGCGCCAGCAGCCAATTCTCGGGCACGAACACTGAAGCTTTCTTT	CASSQFSGTNTEAFF
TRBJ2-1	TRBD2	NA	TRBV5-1	TGCGCCAGCAGTCTCAGCGGGAACGTCTACAATGAGCAGTTCTTC	CASSLSGNVYNEQFF
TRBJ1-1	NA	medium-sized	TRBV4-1	TGCGCCAGCAGCCAATTCTCGGGCACGAACACTGAAGCTTTCTTT	CASSQFSGTNTEAFF
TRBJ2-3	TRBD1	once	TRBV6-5	TGTGCCAGCAGTTATCTCAGGGGGTCTACAGATACGCAGTATTTT	CASSYLRGSTDTQYF
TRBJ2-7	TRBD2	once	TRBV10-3	TGTGCCATCACCCCGACAGGTCTTGCGGGAGGGGTTCACGAGCAGTACTTC	CAITPTGLAGGVHEQYF
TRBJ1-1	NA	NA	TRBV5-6	TGTGCCAGCAGCTTTTTTCAGGAGACTGAAGCTTTCTTT	CASSFFQETEAFF
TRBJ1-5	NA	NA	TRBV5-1	TGCGCCAACGGAGGACGTTCCAAGGGGTTATATAGCAATCAGCCCCAGCATTTT	CANGGRSKGLYSNQPQHF
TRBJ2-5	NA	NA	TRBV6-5	TGTGCCAGCAGTTACGGGGGGACGGGCCCCAAAGAGACCCAGTACTTC	CASSYGGTGPKETQYF
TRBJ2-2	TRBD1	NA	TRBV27	TGTGCCAGCAGTGGCCGACAGGGGGCGAACACCGGGGAGCTGTTTTTT	CASSGRQGANTGELFF
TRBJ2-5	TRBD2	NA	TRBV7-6	TGTGCCAGCAGCTTAGAGGCGGGAGGGGGAGAGACCCAGTACTTC	CASSLEAGGGETQYF
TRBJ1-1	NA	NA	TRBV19	TGTGCCAGTAGTATAGGGTTCAACACTGAAGCTTTCTTT	CASSIGFNTEAFF
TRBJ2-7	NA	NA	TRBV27	TGTGCCAGCAGTTCTGATAACGGCCTAGGGGAGCAGTACTTC	CASSSDNGLGEQYF
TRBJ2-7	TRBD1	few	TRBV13	TGTGCCAGCAGCTTAAAAGTGGACAGGGCCCACGAGCAGTACTTC	CASSLKVDRAHEQYF
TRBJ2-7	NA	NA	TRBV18	TGTGCCAGCTCACCAAGTGCGGGCACTTCCTACGAGCAGTACTTC	CASSPSAGTSYEQYF
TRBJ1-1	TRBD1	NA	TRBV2	TGTGCCAGCAGTGCGACAGGGTTTGACACTGAAGCTTTCTTT	CASSATGFDTEAFF
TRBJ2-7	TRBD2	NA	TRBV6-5	TGTGCCAGCAGCGATCCGGGACTAGCGGACTACGAGCAGTACTTC	CASSDPGLADYEQYF
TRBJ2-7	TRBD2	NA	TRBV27	TGTGCCAGCAGTCCTTCGCTAGCGGTCTACGAGCAGTACTTC	CASSPSLAVYEQYF
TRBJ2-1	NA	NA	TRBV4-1	TGCGCCAGCAGCCAAGAGTCTGGTGATGAGCAGTTCTTC	CASSQESGDEQFF
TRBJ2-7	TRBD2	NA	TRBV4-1	TGCGCCAGCAGCCAAGTAAGAGACAGCGGGAGTAGGTACGAGCAGTACTTC	CASSQVRDSGSRYEQYF
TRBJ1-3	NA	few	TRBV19	TGTGCCGGATTACAGGGAAACACCATATATTTT	CAGLQGNTIYF
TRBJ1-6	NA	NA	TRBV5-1	TGCGCCAGCAGCTTGGGGGGAGGGAGTAATTCACCCCTCCACTTT	CASSLGGGSNSPLHF